Following are 25 T cell receptor beta chains from one sample sequenced in a study of blood T cell repertoires in COVID-19. Produced via immunoSEQ multiplex PCR; TCRdb's table is partial and in-frame only. The sample includes approximately 110,000 clones, 70% to 90% seen only once; the top ten take over 2%. Sample: peripheral blood. Receptors were obtained from a human donor in a cohort sampled during active COVID-19.

The gene calls are TRBV9 and TRBJ2-1, with 7 bases fitting TRBD2. The length of the CDR3 is 14 residues. Trimming removed 6 bases from V and 4 bases from J; junction bases left unmatched: 7. Germline-derived CDR1 and CDR2 are SGDLS and YYNGEE. CDR3 residues: CASTPGRGYNEQFF. CDR3 DNA sequence: TGTGCCAGCACCCCTGGGAGGGGATACAATGAGCAGTTCTTC.

The chain is built from TRBV7-8 and TRBJ2-6; no reliable D call. With 3 bases removed from V and 0 bases from J, the gap between germline ends came to 9 bases. The CDR3 is 16 amino acids. CDR1 SGHVS and CDR2 FQNEAQ come from the germline V gene. CDR3 sequence reads: CASSFHITSGANVLTF. The CDR3 bases are TGTGCCAGCAGCTTCCACATTACCTCTGGGGCCAACGTCCTGACTTTC.

This clone has a handful of counts. The chain employs TRBV10-3 and TRBJ2-7, with TRBD2 identical over 9 bases. V shed 3 bases, J shed 0 bases, and the junction held 3 bases outside the gene matches. The CDR3 has 15 amino acids. Germline V gene sequence: CDR1 ENHRY, CDR2 SYGVKD. The CDR3 coding sequence is TGTGCCATCAGTGATAATAGCGGGAGCTCCTACGAGCAGTACTTC. As protein: CAISDNSGSSYEQYF.

This chain uses TRBV6-6 with TRBJ1-1, with 9 nucleotides matching TRBD1. The CDR3 has 15 residues. Germline lookup yields CDR1 MNHNY and CDR2 SVGAGI (reference sequence). Trimming at V came to 5 bases and at J to 4 bases, leaving 8 bases not matched to a gene. CDR3 sequence (DNA): TGTGCCAGCAGTCTCAACGCGGACAGGGGCACTGAAGCTTTCTTT. Its protein product is CASSLNADRGTEAFF.

The V gene is TRBV5-1, the J gene TRBJ2-5; D is unresolved. Germline V gene lookup returns CDR1 SGHRS and CDR2 YFSETQ. The CDR3 contains 13 residues. Trimming left V 4 bases short and J 3 bases short, with 10 bases between. DNA for the CDR3: TGCGCCAGCAGCACTACCAACGAAGAGACCCAGTACTTC. Encoded protein: CASSTTNEETQYF.

In its sample, this clone was seen many times. The chain carries TRBV9 and TRBJ2-1; 9 nucleotides align to TRBD1. With 4 bases clipped from V and 7 bases from J, the junction kept 12 bases outside the gene matches. The CDR3 extends over 16 amino acids. Germline loops: CDR1 SGDLS, CDR2 YYNGEE. The CDR3 DNA reads as TGTGCCAGCAGCCCGCCGACAGGGGGGGGGTTTAATGAGCAGTTCTTC. This encodes CASSPPTGGGFNEQFF.

The chain employs TRBV18 and TRBJ2-1, with D tentatively TRBD2 (7 bases). V gave up 6 bases and J gave up 7 bases, with 19 bases separating them. There are 15 residues in the CDR3. Per germline, CDR1 KGHSH and CDR2 LQKENI. The CDR3 sequence is CASSRGGGGDNEQFF. In DNA, the CDR3 is TGTGCCAGCTCCCGTGGGGGCGGGGGAGATAATGAGCAGTTCTTC.

The V call is TRBV2, the J call TRBJ1-5; a weak D match, TRBD1 (5 bases). CDR1 is SNHLY and CDR2 is FYNNEI in the germline V gene. The V and J ends lost 5 bases and 4 bases respectively, with 12 bases between them. The CDR3 has 14 residues. The CDR3 sequence: CASSPPGGNQPQHF. DNA for the CDR3: TGTGCCAGCAGTCCCCCCGGGGGGAATCAGCCCCAGCATTTT.

V is TRBV5-4 and J is TRBJ2-5, with 12 bases matching TRBD2. V was clipped by 4 bases and J by 5 bases; unmatched bases: 6. The CDR3 runs 15 residues. Looked up from germline, CDR1 is SGHNT and CDR2 is YYREEE (reference sequence). The CDR3 loop is CASSTTSGGRETQYF. The CDR3 DNA reads TGTGCCAGCAGCACGACTAGCGGGGGTCGGGAGACCCAGTACTTC.

The chain carries TRBV3-1 (or the pseudogene TRBV3-2) and TRBJ2-7; D is unresolved. Trimming removed 4 bases from V and 4 bases from J, with 11 bases in between. CDR3 length: 13 amino acids. Germline V CDR1 and CDR2: LGHDT, YNNKEL (reference sequence). The CDR3 reads CASSLSWAYEQYF. The CDR3, as DNA: TGTGCCAGCAGCCTTTCTTGGGCGTACGAGCAGTACTTC.

J is TRBJ2-2 and V is TRBV6-2 or TRBV6-3, with 9 bases aligning to TRBD2. The V segment lost 0 bases and the J segment 5 bases; nucleotides outside the gene matches: 4. Germline loops: CDR1 MNHEY, CDR2 SVGEGT. The CDR3 runs 16 residues. The CDR3 DNA reads TGTGCCAGCAGTTACTCGTGGCTAGCGGGGACCGGGGAGCTGTTTTTT. It codes for CASSYSWLAGTGELFF.

The rearrangement links TRBV28 to TRBJ2-1, with D perhaps TRBD1 (6 bases). This CDR3 is built from 15 residues. Germline CDR1 MDHEN, CDR2 SYDVKM. The V end was cut by 4 bases, the J end by 5 bases, with 15 bases between. The CDR3 region is CASSSPQGWNNEQFF. The CDR3 DNA follows: TGTGCCAGCAGTTCACCTCAGGGGTGGAACAATGAGCAGTTCTTC. Variable domain in full (rest from reference TRBV28 and TRBJ2-1): DVKVTQSSRYLVKRTGEKVFLECVQDMDHENMFWYRQDPGLGLRLIYFSYDVKMKEKGDIPEGYSVSREKKERFSLILESASTNQTSMYLCASSSPQGWNNEQFFGPGTRLTVL.

This chain connects TRBV6-5 to TRBJ2-7, with D possibly matching TRBD2 (5 bases). Between the trimmed V and J ends, which lost 6 bases and 3 bases, there was a span of 12 bases. CDR1 and CDR2 from the germline V gene are MNHEY and SVGAGI. The CDR3 sequence is 13 residues long. The CDR3 nucleotides read TGTGCCAGCAGGGTCGGACTGGACTACGAGCAGTACTTC. Translated: CASRVGLDYEQYF.

This chain links TRBV28 with TRBJ2-7, with 11 bases matching TRBD1. CDR1 is MDHEN, CDR2 SYDVKM, per germline. The CDR3 has 15 residues. V dropped 2 bases and J dropped 5; count of bases not matched to a gene: 5. CDR3 amino acids: CASSLGGTGGNEQYF. For the CDR3, the DNA is TGTGCCAGCAGTTTAGGAGGGACAGGGGGAAACGAGCAGTACTTC. The full variable domain, its missing parts supplied by reference TRBV28 and TRBJ2-7, is DVKVTQSSRYLVKRTGEKVFLECVQDMDHENMFWYRQDPGLGLRLIYFSYDVKMKEKGDIPEGYSVSREKKERFSLILESASTNQTSMYLCASSLGGTGGNEQYFGPGTRLTVT.

The rearrangement joins TRBV19 to TRBJ1-1; 9 bases match TRBD1. The trim removed 5 bases at V and 11 bases at J, leaving 18 bases unmatched. The length of the CDR3 is 16 residues. Germline lookup yields CDR1 LNHDA and CDR2 SQIVND (reference sequence). The CDR3 sequence is CASSPRLGQGFVVAFF. As DNA, the CDR3 is TGTGCCAGTAGTCCCCGCCTGGGACAGGGTTTCGTGGTGGCTTTCTTT.

The chain uses TRBV4-1 and TRBJ1-2, with 10 nucleotides matching TRBD1. Germline lookup yields CDR1 MGHRA and CDR2 YSYEKL. The CDR3 is 16 residues long. Losses at the gene ends were 2 bases for V and 2 bases for J; bases not matched to a gene: 5. This chain's CDR3 is CASSQPRDRGNYGYTF. In DNA, the CDR3 is TGCGCCAGCAGCCAACCCCGGGACAGGGGAAACTATGGCTACACCTTC.

This clone was observed a few times. This chain links TRBV7-3 with TRBJ1-2; D perhaps matches TRBD1 (5 bases). Trimming left V 0 bases short and J 10 bases short, with 12 bases between. The germline V gene has CDR1 SGHTA and CDR2 FQGTGA. The CDR3 is made up of 13 amino acids. CDR3 loop: CASSLTPQGDYTF. CDR3 bases: TGTGCCAGCAGCTTAACCCCGCAGGGTGACTACACCTTC.

V is TRBV29-1 and J is TRBJ2-1; possibly TRBD1 for D (5 bases). The ends were cut back, 3 bases at V and 8 bases at J, with 20 bases in the middle. This CDR3 comprises 15 residues. CDR1 and CDR2 (germline): SQVTM, ANQGSEA. CDR3 residues: CSVEGRQGGVDEQFF. For the CDR3, the DNA is TGCAGCGTTGAGGGGCGGCAAGGTGGGGTAGATGAGCAGTTCTTC.

The chain has TRBV28 and TRBJ1-1, with a possible D match to TRBD1 (5 bases). Germline V CDR1 and CDR2: MDHEN, SYDVKM. Trimming left V 5 bases short and J 11 bases short, with 12 bases between. The CDR3 has 11 residues. This CDR3 reads CASSEWGRAFF. As DNA, the CDR3 is TGTGCCAGCAGTGAGTGGGGGAGGGCTTTCTTT.

This clone was found a few times. V is TRBV28 and J is TRBJ2-3; TRBD2 matches at 11 bases. The junction had 6 bases not matched to a gene; V was cut back by 3 bases and J by 7 bases. Germline V gene sequence: CDR1 MDHEN, CDR2 SYDVKM. The CDR3 totals 15 residues. CDR3 coding DNA: TGTGCCAGCAGTTTTTTTAGCGGGGGGGTTCATACGCAGTATTTT. Its translation: CASSFFSGGVHTQYF. The full variable domain, rest sourced from reference TRBV28 and TRBJ2-3, is DVKVTQSSRYLVKRTGEKVFLECVQDMDHENMFWYRQDPGLGLRLIYFSYDVKMKEKGDIPEGYSVSREKKERFSLILESASTNQTSMYLCASSFFSGGVHTQYFGPGTRLTVL.

The rearrangement joins TRBV7-6 to TRBJ1-4, with 9 bases identical to TRBD1. The CDR3 runs 14 residues. In germline, CDR1 is SGHVS, CDR2 FNYEAQ. V dropped 2 bases and J dropped 8; count of bases not matched to a gene: 3. The chain's CDR3 is CASSLRTGDEKLFF. CDR3 DNA sequence: TGTGCCAGCAGCTTACGGACAGGGGACGAAAAACTGTTTTTT.

This chain connects TRBV4-2 to TRBJ1-1; TRBD1 agrees at 7 bases. Looked up from germline, CDR1 is LGHNA and CDR2 is YNFKEQ. Trimming cost V 4 bases and J 3 bases; bases outside gene matches: 8. CDR3 length: 15 amino acids. This CDR3 is CASSPRQGGDTEAFF. CDR3 nucleotide sequence: TGTGCCAGCAGCCCGAGACAGGGCGGAGACACTGAAGCTTTCTTT.

This rearrangement joins TRBV3-1 (or the pseudogene TRBV3-2) to TRBJ1-2; D may be TRBD1 (6 bases). The germline CDR1 and CDR2 sequences are LGHDT and YNNKEL (reference sequence). V was clipped by 5 bases and J by 5 bases, with 12 bases between them. The CDR3 is 13 amino acids. The CDR3 coding sequence is TGTGCCAGCAGCTCACAGGGCCCGTATGGCTACACCTTC. Amino acids: CASSSQGPYGYTF.

This chain links TRBV12-3 or TRBV12-4 with TRBJ2-7; D might be TRBD2 (6 bases). This CDR3 region has 13 residues. The V and J ends lost 5 bases and 5 bases respectively, with 13 bases between them. The chain's CDR3 is CASSLRDLNEQYF. Here the CDR3 DNA reads TGTGCCAGCAGTCTCCGGGACTTGAACGAGCAGTACTTC.

The rearrangement links TRBV30 to TRBJ1-1, with D maybe TRBD1 (5 bases). The CDR3 runs 13 residues. V was clipped by 2 bases and J by 4 bases, with 11 bases between them. Germline CDR1 reads GTSNPN; CDR2 reads SVGIG (reference sequence). The CDR3 sequence: CAWSRGGGTEAFF. The CDR3 bases are TGTGCCTGGAGTCGCGGGGGAGGCACTGAAGCTTTCTTT.